Below, one T cell receptor beta chain is given with its context. Germline-derived CDR1 and CDR2 are KGHDR and SFDVKD. The CDR3 runs to 14 residues. Trimming took off 2 bases at V and 5 bases at J, with 11 bases between the two ends. This sample was taken from a study of blood T cell repertoires in COVID-19. About the research overall: T cells, B-cell-depleted T cells, or PBMCs supplied cDNA or gDNA.

Authors' processing steps: Nucleated cell counts were estimated from reference gene primer amplification. Measured with immunoSEQ multiplex PCR; TCRdb has only the in-frame clones, and not every one. That table supplies the V and J calls and clone size; D and trimming were determined from the DNA. The table has a few hundred thousand clones, roughly 90% seen once. This chain uses TRBV24-1 with TRBJ2-5; D is perhaps TRBD1 (6 bases). Sequencing was carried out using peripheral blood. This sequence was found in a woman in her forties who had recovered from COVID-19. The CDR3 nucleotides read TGTGCCACCAGTGATTCCAGGGGTTGGGAGACCCAGTACTTC. The encoded protein is CATSDSRGWETQYF.